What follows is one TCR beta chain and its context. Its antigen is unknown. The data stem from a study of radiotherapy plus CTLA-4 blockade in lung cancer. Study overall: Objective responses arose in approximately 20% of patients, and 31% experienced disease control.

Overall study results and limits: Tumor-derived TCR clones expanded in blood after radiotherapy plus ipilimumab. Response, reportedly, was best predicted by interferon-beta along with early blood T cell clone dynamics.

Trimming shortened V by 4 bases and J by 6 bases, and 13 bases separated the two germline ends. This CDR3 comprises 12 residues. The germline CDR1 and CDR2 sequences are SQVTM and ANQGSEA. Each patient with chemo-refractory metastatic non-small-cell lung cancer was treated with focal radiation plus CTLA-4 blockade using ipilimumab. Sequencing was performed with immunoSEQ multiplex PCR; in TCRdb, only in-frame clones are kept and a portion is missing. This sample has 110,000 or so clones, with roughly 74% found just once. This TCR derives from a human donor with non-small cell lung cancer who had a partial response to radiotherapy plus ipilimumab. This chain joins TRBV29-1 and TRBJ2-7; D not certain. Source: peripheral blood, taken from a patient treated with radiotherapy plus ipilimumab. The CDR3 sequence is CSVVGESLEQYF. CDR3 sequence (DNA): TGCAGCGTTGTAGGAGAGAGCCTCGAGCAGTACTTC.